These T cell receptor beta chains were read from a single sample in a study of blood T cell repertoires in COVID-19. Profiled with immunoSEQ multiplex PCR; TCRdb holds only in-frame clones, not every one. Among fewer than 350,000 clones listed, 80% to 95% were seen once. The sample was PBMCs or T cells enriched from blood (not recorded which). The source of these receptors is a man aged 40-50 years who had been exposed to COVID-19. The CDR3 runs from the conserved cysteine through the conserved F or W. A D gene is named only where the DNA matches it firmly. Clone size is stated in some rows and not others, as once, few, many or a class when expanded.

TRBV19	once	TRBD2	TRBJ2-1	CASSLAGAYGNEQFF	TGTGCCAGTAGTCTAGCGGGAGCTTATGGGAATGAGCAGTTCTTC
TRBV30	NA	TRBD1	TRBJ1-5	CAWSVPGQGNQPQHF	TGTGCCTGGAGTGTCCCGGGACAGGGTAATCAGCCCCAGCATTTT
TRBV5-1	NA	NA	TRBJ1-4	CASSLGHTNEKLFF	TGCGCCAGCAGCCTAGGACACACTAATGAAAAACTGTTTTTT
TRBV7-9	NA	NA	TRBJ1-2	CASSSGQFYGYTF	TGTGCCAGCAGCTCGGGACAATTCTATGGCTACACCTTC
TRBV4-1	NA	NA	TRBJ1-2	CASSLTGIEGYTF	TGCGCCAGCAGCCTCACAGGGATTGAGGGCTACACCTTC
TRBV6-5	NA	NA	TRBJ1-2	CASSYSKGAVYGYTF	TGTGCCAGCAGTTACTCAAAGGGAGCAGTGTATGGCTACACCTTC
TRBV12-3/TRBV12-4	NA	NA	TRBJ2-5	CASTPGKTQYF	TGTGCCAGCACCCCGGGGAAGACCCAGTACTTC
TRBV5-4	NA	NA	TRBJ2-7	CASTDTYEQYF	TGTGCCAGCACGGACACCTACGAGCAGTACTTC
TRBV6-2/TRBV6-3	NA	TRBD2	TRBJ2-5	CASSYSPSGRGQTQYF	TGTGCCAGCAGTTACTCTCCTAGCGGGAGAGGACAGACCCAGTACTTC
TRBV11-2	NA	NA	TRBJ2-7	CASSLDRGNEQYF	TGTGCCAGCAGCTTAGACAGGGGTAACGAGCAGTACTTC
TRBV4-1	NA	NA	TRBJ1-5	CASGFRVSNQPQHF	TGCGCCAGCGGATTCAGGGTGAGCAATCAGCCCCAGCATTTT
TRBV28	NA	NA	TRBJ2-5	CASQRGETQYF	TGTGCCAGCCAAAGAGGAGAGACCCAGTACTTC
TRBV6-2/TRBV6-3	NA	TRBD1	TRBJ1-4	CASSLTGVEEKLFF	TGTGCCAGCAGTCTGACAGGGGTGGAAGAAAAACTGTTTTTT
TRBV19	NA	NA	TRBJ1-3	CASQDSRNTIYF	TGTGCCAGTCAAGACAGCAGAAACACCATATATTTT
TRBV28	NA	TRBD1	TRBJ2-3	CASSLPGQGFTDTQYF	TGTGCCAGCAGTTTACCGGGACAGGGATTTACAGATACGCAGTATTTT
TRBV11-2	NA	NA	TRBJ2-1	CASSHQPGNEQFF	TGTGCCAGCAGCCATCAACCAGGCAATGAGCAGTTCTTC
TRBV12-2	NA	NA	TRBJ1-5	CASRLDRTGQPQHF	TGTGCAAGTCGCTTAGATCGGACAGGGCAGCCCCAGCATTTT
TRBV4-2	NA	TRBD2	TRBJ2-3	CASSQFISGRATDTQYF	TGTGCCAGCAGTCAATTCATTAGCGGGAGGGCCACAGATACGCAGTATTTT